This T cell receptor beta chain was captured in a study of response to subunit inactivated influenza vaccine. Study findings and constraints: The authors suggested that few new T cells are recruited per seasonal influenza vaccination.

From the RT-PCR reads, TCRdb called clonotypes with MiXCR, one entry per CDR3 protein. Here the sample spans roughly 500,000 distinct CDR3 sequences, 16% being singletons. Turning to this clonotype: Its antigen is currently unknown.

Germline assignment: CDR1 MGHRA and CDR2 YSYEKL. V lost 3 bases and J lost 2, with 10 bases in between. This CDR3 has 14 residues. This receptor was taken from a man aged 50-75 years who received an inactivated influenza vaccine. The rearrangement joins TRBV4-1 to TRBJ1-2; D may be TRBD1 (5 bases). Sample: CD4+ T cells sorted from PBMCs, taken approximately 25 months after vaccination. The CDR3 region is CASSQGDRNYGYTF. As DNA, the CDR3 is TGCGCCAGCAGCCAGGGGGACCGCAACTATGGCTACACCTTC.